In its sample, the clone carrying this TCR beta chain was seen many times. Amplification of TCR beta CDR3 regions used RNA transcripts. First-round RT-PCR used HTBI primers; second-round multiplex PCR followed. From the multiplex PCR reads, TCRdb called clonotypes with MiXCR, one entry per CDR3 protein. In the table there are about 1.2 million distinct CDR3 sequences, about 38% of which are singletons. This entry comes from a study of Graves' ophthalmopathy and Graves' hyperthyroidism. The hyperthyroidism patients had a new diagnosis of under 2 months' duration and were aged 18 to 65. V dropped 5 bases and J dropped 4; count of bases not matched to a gene: 10. The germline V gene encodes CDR1 SGHTA and CDR2 FQGNSA. CDR3 length equals 16 residues.

This receptor was identified in an adult man with Graves' hyperthyroidism. Sequenced input: peripheral blood or thyroid tissue (not recorded which). The chain employs TRBV7-2 and TRBJ2-7, with TRBD1 identical over 11 bases. CDR3 sequence: CASSRHRTGGTYEQYF. The CDR3 DNA is TGTGCCAGCAGCCGCCATAGGACAGGGGGCACGTACGAGCAGTACTTC.